This T cell receptor (beta chain) originates from a study of blood T cell repertoires in COVID-19 (dated by TCRdb to the early 2020s). Some background on the complete study: The collaborator samples originated in the United States, Italy and Spain and spanned the acute and convalescent phases of COVID-19. The prospective study material was composed of cDNA or gDNA derived from T cells, B-cell-depleted T cells, or PBMCs. The dataset comprised deeply sampled blood TCRbeta repertoires from subjects exposed to, actively infected with, or recovered from COVID-19. The repertoires were released in a freely available public database intended as a resource for research on the immune response to SARS-CoV-2. Samples came from the ongoing ImmuneRACE study (first 160 participants) plus 1,254 subjects from 6 global collaborators. A de-identified subject ID, COVID-19 status, age in years and sex were almost always included in the sample metadata. Where available, HLA class I and class II types were obtained from metadata supplied by the sample provider rather than from assay-based typing.

V is trimmed back by 0 bases and J by 7 bases, and the junction contains 9 bases that no gene match accounts for. CDR1 and CDR2 are drawn from the germline V gene (reference sequence): SGHNT, YYREEE. Including cysteine and phenylalanine, the CDR3 has 17 amino acids. Only CDR3 DNA is held: 51 bases, read in frame from base 1. General conclusions and limits of the study: The amount of clinical and demographic metadata varied by source and participant and was provided uncurated.

About this clone: There is no known antigen for this receptor. Base qualities are not recorded, but no much larger clone differs from it by a single base.

Participants in the prospective study were aged roughly 18 to 100 years, lived in under 30 United States geographic areas, and enrolled through a virtual design. In the prospective study, cohorts were assigned on the basis of participant-reported clinical history obtained from a screening survey and a study questionnaire. Exposed participants had been in contact, within 2 weeks of entering the study, with a person who had a PCR-confirmed or clinician-diagnosed case of COVID-19. In the prospective study, mobile phlebotomists collected whole blood, serum and a nasopharyngeal or oropharyngeal swab from each participant. Prospective study participants could optionally give additional blood draws and questionnaires over an approximately 2-month period. Blood samples from the prospective study were shipped frozen or at room temperature prior to DNA extraction. TCRbeta CDR3 regions were amplified from genomic DNA by means of the immunoSEQ Assay, a bias-controlled multiplex PCR. The paper's processing steps were these. Nucleated cell counts per sample were estimated from amplification of reference gene primers within the assay. To quantify the absolute abundance of each unique TCRbeta CDR3 rearrangement, sequence reads were collapsed and filtered. For each sample, productive Simpson clonality was calculated as the square root of Simpson's diversity index across productive rearrangements. This immuneACCESS table, as held by TCRdb, lists in-frame sequences with V and J called but not all clones. Of the missing ones, under half trace to an unresolved V gene in checked studies; the others have no known cause. V and J calls and clone size follow that table, whereas D and trimming were derived from the DNA. This sample has about 270,000 clones in its table, and roughly 90% of those were observed once. The ten largest clones add up to roughly 2.9% of the sample.

The specimen sequenced was PBMCs or T cells enriched from blood (not recorded which). Recombination joined TRBV5-4 with TRBJ1-4, with TRBD1 matching 10 junction bases. This TCR was recovered from a man in his forties who had been exposed to COVID-19. The base sequence is TGTGCCAGCAGCTTGGCTGGGACCGGGACAGGGGCTGAAAAACTGTTTTTT. Translated, it reads CASSLAGTGTGAEKLFF.